Listed below are T cell receptor beta chains from one sample, sequenced in a study of T cell repertoires in cytomegalovirus infection. One entry per CDR3 protein results from TCRdb running MiXCR on the reads. The data hold over 100,000 distinct CDR3 sequences, with approximately 15% observed a single time. The sequenced material came from PBMCs. These receptors all stem from a human donor in good health (CMV status not recorded). Some clones in this sample may be carry-over from other donors' samples. Each CDR3 is given with its conserved first and last residue. Only some rows state a clone size, as once, few, many or a class for expanded clones.

v_gene | abundance | CDR3aa
TRBV6-1 | - | CASRSTNTEAFF
TRBV30 | few | CAWSTGTGTREQYF
TRBV20-1 | few | CSAGRAGGERGYTF
TRBV20-1 | - | CSARAVQGAAYGYTF
TRBV5-4 | few | CASSLFSINEQFF
TRBV9 | - | CASSVVSHTGELFF
TRBV12-3/TRBV12-4 | few | CASSTPPVTDTQYF
TRBV28 | few | CASSLSLAAQPQHF
TRBV20-1 | many | CSAQTSGGPETQYF
TRBV12-3/TRBV12-4 | many | CASSSSQETQYF
TRBV29-1 | few | CSVQGLPSYNEQFF
TRBV10-3 | - | CAMSAGAVSSYEQYF
TRBV4-2 | many | CASSPQGYETQYF
TRBV5-1 | few | CASSYRGDRDEAFF
TRBV29-1 | few | CSAGRDRGYEQYF
TRBV7-8 | many | CASSESGGYEQFF
TRBV20-1 | - | CSAIPWRSNQPQHF
TRBV15 | - | CATSREARDQPQHF
TRBV7-2 | many | CASSFTFLGASGNTIYF
TRBV9 | few | CASSVSRGPSGANVLTF
TRBV20-1 | - | CSARNPREGNTEAFF
TRBV4-1 | few | CASSAARSQPQHF
TRBV7-8 | many | CASSLEGSAAYEQYF
TRBV20-1 | - | CSASDQGGNYGYTF
TRBV29-1 | - | CSVPGRRGGYTF